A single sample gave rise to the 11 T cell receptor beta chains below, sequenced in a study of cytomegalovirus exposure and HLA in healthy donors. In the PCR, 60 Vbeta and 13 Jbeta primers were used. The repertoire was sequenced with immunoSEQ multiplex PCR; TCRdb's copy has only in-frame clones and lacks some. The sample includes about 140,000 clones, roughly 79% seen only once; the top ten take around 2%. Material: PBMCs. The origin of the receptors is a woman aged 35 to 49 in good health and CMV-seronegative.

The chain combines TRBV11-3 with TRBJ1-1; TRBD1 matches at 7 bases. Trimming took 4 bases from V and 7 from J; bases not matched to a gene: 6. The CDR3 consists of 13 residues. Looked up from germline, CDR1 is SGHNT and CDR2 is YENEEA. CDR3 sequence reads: CASSSGGPVEAFF. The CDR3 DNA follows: TGTGCCAGCAGCTCAGGGGGGCCTGTTGAAGCTTTCTTT.

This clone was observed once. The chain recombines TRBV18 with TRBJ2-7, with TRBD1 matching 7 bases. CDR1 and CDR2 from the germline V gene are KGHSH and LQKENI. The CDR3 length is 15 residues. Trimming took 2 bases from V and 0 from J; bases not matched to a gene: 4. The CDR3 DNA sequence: TGTGCCAGCTCACCAGACAGGGAACCCTCCTACGAGCAGTACTTC. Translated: CASSPDREPSYEQYF.

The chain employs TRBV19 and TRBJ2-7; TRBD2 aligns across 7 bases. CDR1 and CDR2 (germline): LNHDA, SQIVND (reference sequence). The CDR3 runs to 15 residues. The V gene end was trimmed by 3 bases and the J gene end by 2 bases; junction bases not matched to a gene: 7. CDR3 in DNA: TGTGCCAGTAGTATGGGAGGGCCCCAACCCTACGAGCAGTACTTC. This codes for CASSMGGPQPYEQYF.

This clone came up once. In DNA form, the CDR3 reads TGTGCCAGCAGCTTAAGAACAGGAGACTACGAGCAGTACTTC. As protein: CASSLRTGDYEQYF. The chain links TRBV11-1 to TRBJ2-7; D perhaps matches TRBD1 (5 bases). Germline CDR1 reads SGHAT; CDR2 reads FQDESV (reference sequence). With 2 bases removed from V and 3 bases from J, the gap between germline ends came to 11 bases. CDR3 length equals 14 residues.

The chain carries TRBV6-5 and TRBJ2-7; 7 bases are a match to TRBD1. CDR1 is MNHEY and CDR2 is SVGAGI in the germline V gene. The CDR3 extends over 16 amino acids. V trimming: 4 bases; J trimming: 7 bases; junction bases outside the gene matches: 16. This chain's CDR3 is CASSSGPGQQREEQYF. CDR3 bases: TGTGCCAGCAGTTCCGGTCCGGGACAGCAGCGTGAAGAGCAGTACTTC.

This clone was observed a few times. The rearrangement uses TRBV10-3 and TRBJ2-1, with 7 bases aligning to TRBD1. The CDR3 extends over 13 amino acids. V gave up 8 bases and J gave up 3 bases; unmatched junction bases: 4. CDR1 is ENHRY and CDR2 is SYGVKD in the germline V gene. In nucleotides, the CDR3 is TGTGCCATCCAGGGGGAAGTCTACAATGAGCAGTTCTTC. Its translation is CAIQGEVYNEQFF.

CDR3 residues: CASSWLSGGVETQYF. In nucleotides, the CDR3 is TGTGCCAGCAGTTGGTTATCAGGGGGCGTCGAGACCCAGTACTTC. The chain links TRBV28 to TRBJ2-5; 8 bases fit TRBD1. Germline lookup yields CDR1 MDHEN and CDR2 SYDVKM. The CDR3 extends over 15 amino acids. V shed 4 bases and J 5 bases; nucleotides not matched to a gene: 9.

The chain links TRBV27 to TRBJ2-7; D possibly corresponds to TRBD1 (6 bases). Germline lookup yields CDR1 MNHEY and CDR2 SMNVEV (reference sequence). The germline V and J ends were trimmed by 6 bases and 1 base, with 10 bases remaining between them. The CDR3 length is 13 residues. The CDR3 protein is CASSSGTSYEQYF. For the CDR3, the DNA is TGTGCCAGCAGCTCCGGGACATCCTACGAGCAGTACTTC.

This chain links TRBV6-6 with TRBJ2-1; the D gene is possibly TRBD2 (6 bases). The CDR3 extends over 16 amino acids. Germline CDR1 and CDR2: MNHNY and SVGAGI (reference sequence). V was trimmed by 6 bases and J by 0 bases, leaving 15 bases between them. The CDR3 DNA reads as TGTGCCAGCAGCAACGGAGGGTTCGGCTCCTACAATGAGCAGTTCTTC. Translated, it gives CASSNGGFGSYNEQFF.

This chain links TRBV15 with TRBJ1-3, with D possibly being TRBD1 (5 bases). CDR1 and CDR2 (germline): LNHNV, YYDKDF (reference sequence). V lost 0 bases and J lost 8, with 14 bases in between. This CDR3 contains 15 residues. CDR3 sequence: CATSRDGTAGDTIYF. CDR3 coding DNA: TGTGCCACCAGCAGAGACGGGACCGCGGGAGACACCATATATTTT.

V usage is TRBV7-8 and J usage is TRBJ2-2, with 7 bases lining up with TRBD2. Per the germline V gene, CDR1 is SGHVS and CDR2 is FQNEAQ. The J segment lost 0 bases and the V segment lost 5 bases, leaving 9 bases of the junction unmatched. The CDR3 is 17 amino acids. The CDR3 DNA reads TGTGCCAGCAGCCGAACGGGACTACTCGCGAACACCGGGGAGCTGTTTTTT. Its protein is CASSRTGLLANTGELFF.